This TCR beta chain was identified during a study of blood T cell repertoires in COVID-19. On the study more broadly: Sources were T cells, B-cell-depleted T cells, or PBMCs; the material itself was cDNA or gDNA.

Clones were sequenced by immunoSEQ multiplex PCR, and TCRdb holds only the in-frame ones, with some missing. The sample lists under 250,000 clones, 82% occurring once. The germline CDR1 and CDR2 sequences are KGHDR and SFDVKD. With 0 bases removed from V and 7 bases from J, the gap between germline ends came to 5 bases. This CDR3 has 12 residues. The TCR sequence derives from a woman in her 70s with COVID-19, enrolled during active disease. Sequencing used peripheral blood. The chain links TRBV24-1 to TRBJ2-5, with D hard to call. The chain's CDR3 is CATSDLIGTQYF. The CDR3 nucleotides are TGTGCCACCAGTGATTTGATCGGGACCCAGTACTTC.